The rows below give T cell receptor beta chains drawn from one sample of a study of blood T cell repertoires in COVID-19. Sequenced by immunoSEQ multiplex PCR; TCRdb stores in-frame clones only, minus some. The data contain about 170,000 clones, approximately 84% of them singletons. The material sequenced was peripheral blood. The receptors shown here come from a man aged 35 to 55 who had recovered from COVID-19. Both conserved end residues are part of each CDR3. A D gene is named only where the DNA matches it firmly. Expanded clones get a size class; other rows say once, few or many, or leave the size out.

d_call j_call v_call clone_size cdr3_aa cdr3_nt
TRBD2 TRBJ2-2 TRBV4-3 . CASSLPAGTSGTGELFF TGCGCCAGCAGCCTCCCCGCGGGGACTAGCGGCACCGGGGAGCTGTTTTTT
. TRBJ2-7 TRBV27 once CASRGQNYEQYF TGTGCCAGCAGAGGACAAAACTACGAGCAGTACTTC
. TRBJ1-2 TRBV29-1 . CSVSPGGGYTF TGCAGCGTATCACCAGGAGGGGGCTACACCTTC
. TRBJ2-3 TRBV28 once CASSLWARTATQYF TGTGCCAGCAGTTTATGGGCTAGGACTGCAACGCAGTATTTT
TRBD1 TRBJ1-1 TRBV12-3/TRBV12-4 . CASVHRGSTEAFF TGTGCCAGCGTCCACAGGGGGTCCACTGAAGCTTTCTTT
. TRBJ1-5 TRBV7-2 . CASSLVGVGNQPQHF TGTGCCAGCAGCTTAGTAGGGGTGGGCAATCAGCCCCAGCATTTT
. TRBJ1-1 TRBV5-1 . CASSLWGGTEAFF TGCGCCAGCAGCTTGTGGGGGGGCACTGAAGCTTTCTTT
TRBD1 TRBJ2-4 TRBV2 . CASSNDRGRNIQYF TGTGCCAGCAGTAATGACAGGGGGCGTAACATTCAGTACTTC
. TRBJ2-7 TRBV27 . CASSLRLAREQYF TGTGCCAGCAGTCTCCGGCTAGCGCGCGAGCAGTACTTC
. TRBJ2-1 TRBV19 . CASSNPARGNEQFF TGTGCCAGTAGTAATCCAGCGAGGGGGAATGAGCAGTTCTTC
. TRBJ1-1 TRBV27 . CASSFTGSNTEAFF TGTGCCAGCAGTTTCACAGGGTCGAACACTGAAGCTTTCTTT
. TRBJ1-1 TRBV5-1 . CASSSDRMNTEAFF TGCGCCAGCAGCTCGGACAGAATGAACACTGAAGCTTTCTTT
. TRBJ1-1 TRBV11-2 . CASPGSEAFF TGTGCCAGCCCGGGGTCTGAAGCTTTCTTT
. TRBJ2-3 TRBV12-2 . CASRLAGAGGTDTQYF TGTGCAAGTCGCTTAGCGGGGGCAGGGGGCACAGATACGCAGTATTTT
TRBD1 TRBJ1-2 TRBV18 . CASSLGTVSNYGYTF TGTGCCAGCTCACTGGGGACAGTATCTAACTATGGCTACACCTTC
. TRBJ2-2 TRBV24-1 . CATSAQGGWGTGELFF TGTGCCACCAGTGCCCAAGGAGGATGGGGCACCGGGGAGCTGTTTTTT
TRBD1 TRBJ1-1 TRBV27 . CASILGQGAGGGTEAFF TGTGCCAGCATCTTGGGGCAGGGGGCAGGGGGCGGGACTGAAGCTTTCTTT
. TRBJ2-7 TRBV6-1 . CASSEAGKTTGDEQYF TGTGCCAGCAGTGAAGCGGGAAAGACCACCGGGGACGAGCAGTACTTC
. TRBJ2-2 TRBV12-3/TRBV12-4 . CASIRGTGELFF TGTGCCAGCATCAGGGGCACCGGGGAGCTGTTTTTT
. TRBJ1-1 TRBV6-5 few CASRTAGGYPEAFF TGTGCCAGCAGGACGGCCGGGGGTTACCCTGAAGCTTTCTTT
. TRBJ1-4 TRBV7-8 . CASSPQPTTAGNEKLFF TGTGCCAGCAGCCCCCAGCCTACGACCGCGGGAAATGAAAAACTGTTTTTT
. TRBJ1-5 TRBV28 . CASIKQGNQPQHF TGTGCCAGCATCAAACAGGGCAATCAGCCCCAGCATTTT
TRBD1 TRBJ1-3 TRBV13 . CASISGGASGNTIYF TGTGCCAGCATCTCAGGGGGCGCCTCTGGAAACACCATATATTTT
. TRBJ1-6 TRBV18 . CASSAGDNSPLHF TGTGCCAGCTCAGCAGGGGATAATTCACCCCTCCACTTT
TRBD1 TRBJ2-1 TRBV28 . CASLTGDYNEQFF TGTGCCAGCCTGACAGGGGACTACAATGAGCAGTTCTTC
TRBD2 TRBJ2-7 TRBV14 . CASSPRRGLASAQEQYF TGTGCCAGCAGCCCCCGACGGGGACTAGCGAGCGCCCAGGAGCAGTACTTC
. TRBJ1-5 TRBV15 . CATSRGRQDQPQHF TGTGCCACCAGCAGAGGGAGGCAAGACCAGCCCCAGCATTTT
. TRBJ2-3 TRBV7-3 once CASSLTGGGQDTQYF TGTGCCAGCAGCTTAACAGGAGGTGGGCAAGATACGCAGTATTTT
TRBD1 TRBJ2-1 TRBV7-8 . CASSLDLTGGNEQFF TGTGCCAGCAGCTTAGATTTAACAGGGGGCAATGAGCAGTTCTTC
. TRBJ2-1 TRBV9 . CASSGGFDEEQFF TGTGCCAGCAGCGGCGGCTTCGACGAGGAGCAGTTCTTC
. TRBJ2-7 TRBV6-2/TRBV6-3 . CASSFSYEQYF TGTGCCAGCAGTTTCAGCTACGAGCAGTACTTC
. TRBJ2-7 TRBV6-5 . CASRTGHRSPQYF TGTGCCAGCAGGACGGGACACCGTTCTCCGCAGTACTTC
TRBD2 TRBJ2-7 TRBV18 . CASSPNGLAKEQYF TGTGCCAGCTCACCAAACGGACTAGCAAAAGAGCAGTACTTC
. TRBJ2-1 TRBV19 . CASSIDLGVPYNEQFF TGTGCCAGTAGTATAGACTTGGGAGTCCCCTACAATGAGCAGTTCTTC
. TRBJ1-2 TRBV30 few CAGRGVYGYTF TGTGCCGGTCGCGGGGTATATGGCTACACCTTC
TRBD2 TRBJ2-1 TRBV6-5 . CASRRTSTYNEQFF TGTGCCAGCAGACGGACTAGTACCTACAATGAGCAGTTCTTC
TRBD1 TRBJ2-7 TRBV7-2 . CASSLAGTAAYEQYF TGTGCCAGCAGCTTAGCTGGGACAGCCGCCTACGAGCAGTACTTC
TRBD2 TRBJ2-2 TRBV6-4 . CASSDTGTSGGELFF TGTGCCAGCAGTGACACCGGGACTAGTGGCGGGGAGCTGTTTTTT
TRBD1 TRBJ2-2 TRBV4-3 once CASSQDTATGGMTGELFF TGCGCCAGCAGCCAAGATACGGCGACAGGGGGCATGACCGGGGAGCTGTTTTTT
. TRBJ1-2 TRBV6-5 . CASSPEAPRVYGYTF TGTGCCAGCAGCCCGGAGGCACCTAGGGTCTATGGCTACACCTTC
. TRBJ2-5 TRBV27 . CASSDGVAQYF TGTGCCAGCAGCGACGGAGTGGCCCAGTACTTC
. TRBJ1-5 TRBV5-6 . CASSLSGLDNQPQHF TGTGCCAGCAGCTTGTCAGGGTTGGACAATCAGCCCCAGCATTTT
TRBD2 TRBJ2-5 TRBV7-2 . CASSTLAGGETQYF TGTGCCAGCAGCACACTAGCGGGAGGTGAGACCCAGTACTTC
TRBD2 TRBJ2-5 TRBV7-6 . CASSSSGGIQETQYF TGTGCCAGCAGTTCCAGCGGGGGCATCCAAGAGACCCAGTACTTC